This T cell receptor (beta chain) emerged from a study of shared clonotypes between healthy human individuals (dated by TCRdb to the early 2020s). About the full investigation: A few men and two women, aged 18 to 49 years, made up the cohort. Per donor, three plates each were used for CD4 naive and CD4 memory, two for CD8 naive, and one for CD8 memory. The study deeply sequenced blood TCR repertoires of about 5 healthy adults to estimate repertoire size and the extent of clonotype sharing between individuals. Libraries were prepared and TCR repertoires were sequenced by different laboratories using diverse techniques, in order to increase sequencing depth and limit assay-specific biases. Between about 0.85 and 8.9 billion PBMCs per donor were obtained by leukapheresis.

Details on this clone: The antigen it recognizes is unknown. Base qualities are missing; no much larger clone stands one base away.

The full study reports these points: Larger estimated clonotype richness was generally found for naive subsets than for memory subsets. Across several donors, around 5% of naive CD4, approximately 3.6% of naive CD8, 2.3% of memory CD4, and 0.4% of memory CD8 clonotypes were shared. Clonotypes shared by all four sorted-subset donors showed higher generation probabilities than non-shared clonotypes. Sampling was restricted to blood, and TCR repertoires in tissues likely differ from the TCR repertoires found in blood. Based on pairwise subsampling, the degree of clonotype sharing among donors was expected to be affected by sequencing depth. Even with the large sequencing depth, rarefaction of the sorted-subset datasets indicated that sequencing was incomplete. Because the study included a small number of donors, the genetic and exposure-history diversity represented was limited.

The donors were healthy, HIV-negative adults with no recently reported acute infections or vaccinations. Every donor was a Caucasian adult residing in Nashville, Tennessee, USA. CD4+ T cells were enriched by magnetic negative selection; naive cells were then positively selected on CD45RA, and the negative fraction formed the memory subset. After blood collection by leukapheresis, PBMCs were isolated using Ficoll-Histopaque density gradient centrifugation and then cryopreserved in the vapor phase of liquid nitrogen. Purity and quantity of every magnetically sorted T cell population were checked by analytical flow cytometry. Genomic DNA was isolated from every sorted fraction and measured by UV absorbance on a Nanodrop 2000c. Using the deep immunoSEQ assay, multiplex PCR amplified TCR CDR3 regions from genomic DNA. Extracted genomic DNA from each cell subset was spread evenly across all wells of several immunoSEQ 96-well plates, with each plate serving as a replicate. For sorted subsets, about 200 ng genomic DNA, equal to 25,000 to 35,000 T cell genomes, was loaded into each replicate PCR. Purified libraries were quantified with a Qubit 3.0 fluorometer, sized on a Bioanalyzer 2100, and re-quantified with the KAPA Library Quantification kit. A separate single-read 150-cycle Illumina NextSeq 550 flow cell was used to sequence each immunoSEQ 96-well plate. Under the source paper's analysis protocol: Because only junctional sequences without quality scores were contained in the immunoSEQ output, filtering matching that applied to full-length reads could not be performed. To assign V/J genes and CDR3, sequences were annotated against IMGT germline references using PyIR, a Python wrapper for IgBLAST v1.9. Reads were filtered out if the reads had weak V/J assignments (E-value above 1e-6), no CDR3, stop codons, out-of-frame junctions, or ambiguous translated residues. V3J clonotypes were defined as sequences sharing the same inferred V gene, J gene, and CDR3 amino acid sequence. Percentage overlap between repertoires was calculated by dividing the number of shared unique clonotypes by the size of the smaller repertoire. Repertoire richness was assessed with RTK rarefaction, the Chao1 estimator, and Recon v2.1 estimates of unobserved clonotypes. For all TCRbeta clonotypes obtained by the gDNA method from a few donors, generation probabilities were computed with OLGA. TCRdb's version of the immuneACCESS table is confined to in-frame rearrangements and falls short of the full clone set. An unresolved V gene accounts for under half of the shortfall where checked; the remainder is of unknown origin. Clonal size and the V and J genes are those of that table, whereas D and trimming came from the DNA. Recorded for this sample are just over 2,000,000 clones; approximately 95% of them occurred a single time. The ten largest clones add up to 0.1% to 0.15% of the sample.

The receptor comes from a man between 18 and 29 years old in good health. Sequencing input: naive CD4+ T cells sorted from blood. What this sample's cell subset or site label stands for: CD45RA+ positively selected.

The CDR3 amino acid sequence is: CASKAQGLYF. The sequenced DNA is TGTGCCAGCAAAGCACAGGGTCTCTACTTC. The chain joins TRBV2 to TRBJ2-7; TRBD1 is possibly the D segment (6 matching bases). CDR1 and CDR2 were assigned from the germline V gene as SNHLY and FYNNEI. From cysteine to phenylalanine, the CDR3 is 10 amino acids long. The sequence is cut down to CDR3 DNA, 30 bases in frame from base 1. The trim is 7 bases for V and 13 bases for J, with a gap of 14 bases between the germline ends.